The 9 T cell receptor beta chains in this list originate from one sample, sequenced in a study of vaccination effects on CD4 cells after COVID-19 (dated by TCRdb to about 2022). In the ViraFEST assay, PBMC were stimulated with viral peptide pools, and TCR sequencing was then used to find antigen-specific CD4+ T cell clonotypes based on their expansion. After around 10 days of culture, CD4+ T cells were isolated with the EasySep CD4+ T cell isolation kit. Two doses of either the BNT162b2 or the mRNA-1273 mRNA SARS-CoV-2 vaccine were administered to participants. Libraries came from the immunoSEQ multiplex PCR assay. Here the immuneACCESS table is served through TCRdb, limited to in-frame sequences with V and J called. Missing clones are a known gap in these copies; in checked studies unresolved V genes cover under half, and the rest lacks a known reason. Within this sample are approximately 61,000 clones, with 73% of them counted one time only. The ten most abundant clones make up roughly 1.2% of the sample.

No antigen has been assigned to these receptors. Sequencing used CD4+ T cells from PBMCs cultured with HCoV-229E spike peptides, obtained after COVID-19 vaccination. The meaning of the sample's cell subset or site label: HCoV-229E spike overlapping peptide pool stimulation. Every receptor here comes from a human donor who received a COVID-19 vaccine.

V and J are TRBV3-1 (or the pseudogene TRBV3-2) and TRBJ2-7; a weak D match, TRBD1 (5 bases). Germline assignment: CDR1 LGHDT and CDR2 YNNKEL (reference sequence). The CDR3 has 14 residues. With 0 bases removed from V and 3 bases from J, the gap between germline ends came to 9 bases. The chain's CDR3 is CASSQDQGYYEQYV. The CDR3 DNA is TGTGCCAGCAGCCAAGATCAGGGCTACTACGAGCAGTACGTC.

The genes are TRBV5-1 and TRBJ2-7, with 7 nucleotides matching TRBD1. CDR1 and CDR2 (germline): SGHRS, YFSETQ. V lost 0 bases, J lost 6 bases, and 6 bases stayed unmatched. The CDR3 extends over 14 amino acids. The chain's CDR3 is CASSLGQGLSEQYV. The CDR3 DNA reads TGCGCCAGCAGCTTGGGACAGGGTTTAAGCGAGCAGTACGTC.

The rearrangement joins TRBV6-2 or TRBV6-3 to TRBJ2-4; D not certain. The germline V gene encodes CDR1 MNHEY and CDR2 SVGEGT. The CDR3 length is 16 residues. V was clipped by 0 bases and J by 1 base, with 10 bases between them. In DNA form, the CDR3 reads TGTGCCAGCAGTTACTCGGTAGGGCTGGCCAAAAACATTCAGTACTTC. Translated, it gives CASSYSVGLAKNIQYF.

The V call is TRBV10-3, the J call TRBJ2-5, with 9 bases aligning to TRBD1. Germline V lookup: CDR1 ENHRY, CDR2 SYGVKD. This CDR3 contains 16 residues. V shed 2 bases and J 3 bases; nucleotides not matched to a gene: 7. The CDR3 spells CAISELGTGGKETQYF. The CDR3 coding sequence is TGTGCCATCAGTGAGCTGGGAACAGGGGGCAAAGAGACCCAGTACTTC.

The rearrangement uses TRBV2 and TRBJ2-5; 7 nucleotides match TRBD2. CDR3 length: 17 residues. Germline assignment: CDR1 SNHLY and CDR2 FYNNEI. The V gene end was trimmed by 3 bases and the J gene end by 4 bases; junction bases not matched to a gene: 14. In DNA, the CDR3 is TGTGCCAGCAGTGAGGATGGGAATAGTTGGGAGGGAGAGACCCAGTACTTC. Its protein product is CASSEDGNSWEGETQYF. Full variable domain (rest looked up from reference TRBV2 and TRBJ2-5): EPEVTQTPSHQVTQMGQEVILRCVPISNHLYFYWYRQILGQKVEFLVSFYNNEISEKSEIFDDQFSVERPDGSNFTLKIRSTKLEDSAMYFCASSEDGNSWEGETQYFGPGTRLLVL.

The CDR3 reads CASSLAGTNTGELFF. CDR3 nucleotide sequence: TGTGCCAGCAGCTTAGCAGGGACGAACACCGGGGAGCTGTTTTTT. The chain employs TRBV11-3 and TRBJ2-2, with D tentatively TRBD1 (5 bases). The CDR3 consists of 15 residues. Trimming shortened V by 1 base and J by 0 bases, and 6 bases separated the two germline ends. Looked up from germline, CDR1 is SGHNT and CDR2 is YENEEA.

The V call is TRBV7-2, the J call TRBJ2-3; no clear D gene. This CDR3 spans 14 amino acids. Trimming removed 5 bases from V and 6 bases from J, with 15 bases in between. CDR1 is SGHTA and CDR2 is FQGNSA in the germline V gene. The CDR3 region is CASSPRRSDDTQYF. The CDR3 nucleotides read TGTGCCAGCAGCCCACGACGATCGGATGATACGCAGTATTTT. The full variable domain, rest sourced from reference TRBV7-2 and TRBJ2-3, is GAGVSQSPSNKVTEKGKDVELRCDPISGHTALYWYRQSLGQGLEFLIYFQGNSAPDKSGLPSDRFSAERTGGSVSTLTIQRTQQEDSAVYLCASSPRRSDDTQYFGPGTRLTVL.

DNA for the CDR3: TGTGCCAGCAGTGACAGGGGGCTGGGGGAGCAGTACGTC. Translation: CASSDRGLGEQYV. This chain uses TRBV27 with TRBJ2-7, with 10 bases fitting TRBD1. V trimming: 5 bases; J trimming: 7 bases; junction bases outside the gene matches: 5. The CDR3 has 13 residues. CDR1 is MNHEY, CDR2 SMNVEV, per germline (reference sequence).

The chain joins TRBV5-1 to TRBJ1-3; the D is unclear. The V end lost 2 bases, the J end lost 1 base, and 10 bases lay between the germline ends. This CDR3 region has 15 residues. CDR1 and CDR2 from the germline V gene are SGHRS and YFSETQ. The CDR3 is CASSFGSLSGNTIYF. The CDR3 nucleotides read TGCGCCAGCAGCTTCGGCAGTTTGTCTGGAAACACCATATATTTT.